A selection of T cell receptor beta chains follows, all from one sample in a study of glioma-infiltrating T cells after dendritic cell vaccination. Assay: immunoSEQ multiplex PCR; the TCRdb copy retains only in-frame clones and omits some. The repertoire includes approximately 60,000 clones, more than 75% of them detected once, and roughly 12% sits in the top ten. Sequencing was performed on blood, taken after dendritic cell vaccination. The receptor set was obtained from a human donor with glioblastoma. Each CDR3 is given with its conserved first and last residue. D genes are given only for firm matches. Part of the rows lack a size; the others show once, few, many or a class for expanded clones.

j_call	v_call	d_call	clone_size	cdr3_aa	cdr3_nt
TRBJ1-5	TRBV5-1	.	.	CASSSAQGDQPQHF	TGCGCCAGCAGCTCAGCTCAGGGTGATCAGCCCCAGCATTTT
TRBJ2-1	TRBV7-9	.	few	CASSLVVTGGNEQFF	TGTGCCAGCAGCTTAGTAGTGACCGGGGGCAATGAGCAGTTCTTC
TRBJ2-7	TRBV27	.	.	CASSDRREQYF	TGTGCCAGCAGTGATCGGAGGGAGCAGTACTTC
TRBJ1-1	TRBV28	.	.	CASSSQGNEAFF	TGTGCCAGCAGTTCACAGGGTAATGAAGCTTTCTTT
TRBJ1-2	TRBV5-4	.	few	CASNTFTSANYGYTF	TGTGCCAGCAACACCTTCACTAGCGCTAACTATGGCTACACCTTC
TRBJ1-3	TRBV12-2	.	.	CASRLAGLPSGNTIYF	TGTGCAAGTCGCTTAGCGGGACTGCCCTCTGGAAACACCATATATTTT
TRBJ1-1	TRBV19	TRBD1	.	CASSQVRGEAFF	TGTGCCAGTAGCCAAGTCAGGGGGGAAGCTTTCTTT
TRBJ2-7	TRBV6-5	.	.	CASSYGRGGEQYF	TGTGCCAGCAGTTACGGCCGGGGTGGCGAGCAGTACTTC
TRBJ2-7	TRBV29-1	.	once	CSVTTDLTNYEQYF	TGCAGCGTGACGACTGATCTGACTAACTACGAGCAGTACTTC
TRBJ1-4	TRBV14	.	.	CASSQQVRDRGEKLFF	TGTGCCAGCAGCCAACAGGTCAGGGATCGCGGCGAAAAACTGTTTTTT
TRBJ2-1	TRBV30	.	.	CAWGGDWGEYNEQFF	TGTGCCTGGGGGGGTGACTGGGGGGAATACAATGAGCAGTTCTTC
TRBJ2-1	TRBV5-6	.	.	CASSLVAGSYNEQFF	TGTGCCAGCAGCTTGGTGGCAGGGTCCTACAATGAGCAGTTCTTC
TRBJ1-2	TRBV7-2	TRBD1	few	CASSFATGGSPNYGYTF	TGTGCCAGCAGCTTTGCGACAGGGGGCTCCCCTAACTATGGCTACACCTTC
TRBJ2-1	TRBV5-1	TRBD2	.	CASSIGTSGAYNEQFF	TGCGCCAGCAGCATAGGGACTAGCGGGGCGTACAATGAGCAGTTCTTC
TRBJ1-2	TRBV30	TRBD1	few	CAWSLPRGDRVGRNYGYTF	TGTGCCTGGAGCCTCCCTCGGGGGGACAGGGTAGGGAGAAACTATGGCTACACCTTC
TRBJ1-6	TRBV27	TRBD1	.	CASSSRDRGSFNSPLHF	TGTGCCAGCAGTTCTCGGGACAGGGGGAGTTTCAATTCACCCCTCCACTTT
TRBJ2-3	TRBV18	.	.	CASSLEADTQYF	TGTGCCAGCTCTTTGGAGGCAGATACGCAGTATTTT
TRBJ1-6	TRBV5-4	.	.	CASSLTGNVNSPLHF	TGTGCCAGCAGCTTGACGGGGAACGTTAATTCACCCCTCCACTTT
TRBJ1-1	TRBV11-2	.	few	CASRRMNGAFF	TGTGCCAGCAGGCGGATGAATGGTGCTTTCTTT
TRBJ1-4	TRBV4-3	.	.	CASSQDRGSNEKLFF	TGCGCCAGCAGCCAAGATCGGGGGTCTAATGAAAAACTGTTTTTT
TRBJ2-2	TRBV4-3	TRBD2	.	CASSQNSPPGGDGTGELFF	TGCGCCAGCAGCCAAAACTCGCCCCCGGGGGGGGATGGCACCGGGGAGCTGTTTTTT
TRBJ2-7	TRBV27	TRBD1	once	CASSWAGGSYEQYF	TGTGCCAGCAGTTGGGCAGGGGGCTCCTACGAGCAGTACTTC
TRBJ2-5	TRBV6-5	TRBD1	.	CASSRGQGAETQYF	TGTGCCAGCAGCCGCGGACAGGGTGCAGAGACCCAGTACTTC
TRBJ2-2	TRBV7-2	TRBD1	once	CASSSRQGYTGELFF	TGTGCCAGCAGCTCCAGACAGGGTTACACCGGGGAGCTGTTTTTT
TRBJ1-1	TRBV5-6	.	few	CASSRTRVNTEAFF	TGTGCCAGCAGCCGGACGAGGGTGAACACTGAAGCTTTCTTT
TRBJ2-3	TRBV7-7	TRBD1	.	CASSLGTGNADTQYF	TGTGCTAGCAGCCTGGGGACAGGGAATGCAGATACGCAGTATTTT
TRBJ2-3	TRBV7-9	TRBD1	.	CASRHPGQDPDTQYF	TGTGCCAGCAGGCATCCCGGACAGGATCCAGATACGCAGTATTTT
TRBJ1-2	TRBV27	TRBD1	once	CASSLFPGQARIYGYTF	TGTGCCAGCAGTTTATTTCCGGGACAGGCGCGGATCTATGGCTACACCTTC
TRBJ2-7	TRBV5-6	.	.	CASSSGEYEQYF	TGTGCCAGCAGCTCGGGAGAATACGAGCAGTACTTC
TRBJ2-7	TRBV13	TRBD2	.	CASSLGLGGIYEQYF	TGTGCCAGCAGCTTAGGCCTGGGAGGGATATACGAGCAGTACTTC
TRBJ2-7	TRBV19	TRBD1	.	CASSRTGESYEQYF	TGTGCCAGTAGCCGGACAGGGGAATCCTACGAGCAGTACTTC
TRBJ2-6	TRBV11-3	.	.	CASSLGMGASGANVLTF	TGTGCCAGCAGCTTAGGGATGGGGGCCTCTGGGGCCAACGTCCTGACTTTC
TRBJ1-1	TRBV25-1	TRBD1	few	CASINNRGTVNTEAFF	TGTGCCAGCATAAATAACCGGGGGACAGTGAACACTGAAGCTTTCTTT
TRBJ2-7	TRBV20-1	TRBD1	few	CSASDGQARDF	TGCAGTGCTAGTGACGGACAGGCCCGGGACTTC
TRBJ1-2	TRBV4-3	TRBD1	few	CASSKPGTGIYGYTF	TGCGCCAGCAGCAAGCCCGGGACAGGTATCTATGGCTACACCTTC
TRBJ1-1	TRBV10-3	TRBD1	.	CAIRSLEGAAEAFF	TGTGCCATCAGATCCCTGGAGGGGGCGGCTGAAGCTTTCTTT
TRBJ2-1	TRBV30	.	.	CAWSLTRKEQFF	TGTGCCTGGAGCCTGACGAGGAAGGAGCAGTTCTTC
TRBJ2-7	TRBV14	.	few	CASSQMGRSSNEQYF	TGTGCCAGCAGCCAAATGGGGCGGTCCTCTAACGAGCAGTACTTC
TRBJ1-2	TRBV27	.	.	CASSLSHTDSYRNYGYTF	TGTGCCAGCAGTTTATCCCATACAGACAGCTATCGAAACTATGGCTACACCTTC
TRBJ2-3	TRBV30	TRBD2	.	CARGGGALGGTDTQYF	TGTGCCCGGGGCGGGGGGGCGCTCGGTGGTACAGATACGCAGTATTTT
TRBJ2-2	TRBV13	TRBD2	.	CASSLTSLAGGDTGELFF	TGTGCCAGCAGCTTAACTTCCCTAGCGGGGGGGGACACCGGGGAGCTGTTTTTT
TRBJ1-1	TRBV19	TRBD1	.	CAREQGVGTEAFF	TGTGCTAGAGAACAGGGGGTGGGCACTGAAGCTTTCTTT
TRBJ2-2	TRBV5-1	.	few	CASSLELLTGELFF	TGCGCCAGCAGCTTGGAACTGCTCACCGGGGAGCTGTTTTTT
TRBJ2-2	TRBV6-1	TRBD1	.	CASRQGAGELFF	TGTGCCAGTAGACAGGGGGCGGGGGAGCTGTTTTTT
TRBJ2-2	TRBV10-1	.	once	CASSGTENTGELFF	TGCGCCAGCAGTGGGACAGAGAACACCGGGGAGCTGTTTTTT
TRBJ1-1	TRBV18	.	.	CASSYDRNTEAFF	TGTGCCAGCTCATATGACAGGAACACTGAAGCTTTCTTT
TRBJ1-1	TRBV15	TRBD1	.	CATSSGQGSTEAFF	TGTGCCACCAGCAGTGGACAGGGGAGCACTGAAGCTTTCTTT